This T cell receptor beta chain stems from a study of blood T cell repertoires in COVID-19. At the level of the study: Sources were T cells, B-cell-depleted T cells, or PBMCs; the material itself was cDNA or gDNA.

Per the original methods: Amplifying reference gene primers gave estimates of nucleated cell counts. TCRdb's copy holds only in-frame clones and misses some; the assay was immunoSEQ multiplex PCR. V and J calls and clone size are copied from that table; D and trimming were computed from the DNA. This table has 60,000 or so clones, roughly four fifths appearing once. This receptor was taken from a man aged 55 to 69 with acute or convalescent COVID-19. The material sequenced was peripheral blood.

The CDR3 sequence: CASSRQGVGSEAFF. In DNA, the CDR3 is TGTGCCAGCAGCAGACAGGGGGTTGGAAGTGAAGCTTTCTTT. The rearrangement joins TRBV7-9 to TRBJ1-1; 9 bases are shared with TRBD1. CDR1 and CDR2 (germline): SEHNR, FQNEAQ (reference sequence). This CDR3 region has 14 residues. V lost 5 bases to trimming and J lost 7 bases; unmatched junction nucleotides: 8.